This TCR beta chain was captured by sequencing in a study of response to subunit inactivated influenza vaccine. This clonotype was seen just once. MiXCR, applied by TCRdb to the RT-PCR reads, yields one record per CDR3 protein. The sample shows under 800,000 distinct CDR3 sequences, roughly 13% of them seen only once. Germline V gene sequence: CDR1 SGHRS, CDR2 YFSETQ. Trimming took 0 bases from V and 7 from J, leaving 20 bases between them. The CDR3 is 17 amino acids. The source material was PBMCs from blood, sampled around two weeks before vaccination. This TCR came from a man aged 50-60 years who received an inactivated influenza vaccine. The V call is TRBV5-1, the J call TRBJ2-1; D perhaps matches TRBD2 (5 bases). The CDR3 region is CASSLAPLAPVGNEQFF. As DNA, the CDR3 is TGCGCCAGCAGCTTGGCCCCCCTAGCCCCCGTAGGGAATGAGCAGTTCTTC.